The 26 T cell receptor beta chains presented below share a single source sample, sequenced in a study of CD4+ T cells in melanoma. Sequenced by immunoSEQ multiplex PCR; TCRdb stores in-frame clones only, minus some. The repertoire has roughly 10,000 clones, 66% of them found once; the top ten carry about 9.2%. The sequencing sample was made of cells from a culture (not recorded whether cultured in vitro). The origin of the receptors is a human donor with melanoma.

The chain carries TRBV7-2 and TRBJ2-5, with 8 positions matching TRBD2. Germline-derived CDR1 and CDR2 are SGHTA and FQGNSA. V gave up 1 base and J gave up 1 base; unmatched junction bases: 2. CDR3 size: 15 residues. CDR3 region: CASSLVAGGQETQYF. In DNA, the CDR3 is TGTGCCAGCAGCTTAGTGGCGGGGGGCCAAGAGACCCAGTACTTC.

This clone was counted once. The J gene is TRBJ2-2, the V gene TRBV10-3, with 8 bases that match TRBD2. Trimming cost V 4 bases and J 4 bases; bases outside gene matches: 2. Germline V lookup: CDR1 ENHRY, CDR2 SYGVKD. CDR3 length: 14 amino acids. The CDR3 region has the DNA TGTGCCATCAGTGGCGGGGGGCCCACCGGGGAGCTGTTTTTT. This encodes CAISGGGPTGELFF.

The rearrangement joins TRBV7-5 to TRBJ1-2. TRBV7-5 counts as a pseudogene. The CDR3 covers 13 residues. CDR3 nucleotide sequence: TGTGCCAGCAGCTTTTTGGCTAACTATGGCTACACCTTC. This translates into CASSFLANYGYTF.

J is TRBJ1-2 and V is TRBV11-2; D not certain. Germline V gene lookup returns CDR1 SGHAT and CDR2 FQNNGV. Trimming removed 3 bases at V and 0 bases at J, with 5 bases between. The CDR3 length is 13 residues. In DNA, the CDR3 is TGTGCCAGCAGCTTTTTGGCTAACTATGGCTACACCTTC. This translates into CASSFLANYGYTF.

This clone came up a few times. The chain couples TRBV19 to TRBJ1-5; D call uncertain. Germline V lookup: CDR1 LNHDA, CDR2 SQIVND (reference sequence). The CDR3 sequence is 15 residues long. Trimming shortened V by 7 bases and J by 3 bases, and 16 bases separated the two germline ends. The DNA of the CDR3 is TGTGCCAGTACCCCTAAATCCGACCCCAATCAGCCCCAGCATTTT. It yields the protein CASTPKSDPNQPQHF.

This clone is judged medium-sized (0.01 to 0.1%). Written as DNA, the CDR3 is TGTGCCAGCAGGTCCGGACAGGGCCGCGAGCAGTACTTC. Encoded protein: CASRSGQGREQYF. The J gene is TRBJ2-7, the V gene TRBV14; TRBD1 matches at 8 bases. The CDR3 is 13 amino acids. The germline CDR1 and CDR2 sequences are SGHDN and FVKESK. Losses at the gene ends were 6 bases for V and 6 bases for J; bases not matched to a gene: 7.

The rearrangement uses TRBV4-1 and TRBJ1-4; D unclear. The CDR3 is made up of 14 amino acids. Trimming stripped 4 bases from V and 2 bases from J, with 8 bases between. Germline CDR1 MGHRA, CDR2 YSYEKL. As DNA, the CDR3 is TGCGCCAGCAGCCCGGTAGTGACTAATGAAAAACTGTTTTTT. It codes for CASSPVVTNEKLFF.

The V call is TRBV5-1, the J call TRBJ1-1; D gene unclear. CDR3 size: 13 residues. The V end was cut by 1 base, the J end by 1 base, with 5 bases between. CDR1 is SGHRS and CDR2 is YFSETQ in the germline V gene. CDR3 nucleotide sequence: TGCGCCAGCAGCTTGTTTGGGAACACTGAAGCTTTCTTT. Translated: CASSLFGNTEAFF. The full variable domain, its missing parts supplied by reference TRBV5-1 and TRBJ1-1, is KAGVTQTPRYLIKTRGQQVTLSCSPISGHRSVSWYQQTPGQGLQFLFEYFSETQRNKGNFPGRFSGRQFSNSRSEMNVSTLELGDSALYLCASSLFGNTEAFFGQGTRLTVV.

This sequence joins TRBV5-6 and TRBJ2-6, with TRBD1 matching over 8 bases. This CDR3 contains 17 residues. Germline V gene sequence: CDR1 SGHDT, CDR2 YYEEEE. V gave up 0 bases and J gave up 4 bases; unmatched junction bases: 6. This CDR3 reads CASSLVAGGVGANVLTF. CDR3 sequence (DNA): TGTGCCAGCAGCTTGGTGGCAGGGGGCGTGGGGGCCAACGTCCTGACTTTC.

There are a few counts of this clone. The chain has TRBV7-3 and TRBJ1-5, with unresolved D. The CDR3 covers 13 residues. With 5 bases removed from V and 7 bases from J, the gap between germline ends came to 12 bases. Germline V CDR1 and CDR2: SGHTA, FQGTGA. CDR3 in DNA: TGTGCCAGCAGCCTCGCCCGCGGACAGCCCCAGCATTTT. Translation gives CASSLARGQPQHF.

This clone has just one count. As DNA, the CDR3 is TGTGCCAGCAGTAGGGCGGTCGGCAATCAGCCCCAGCATTTT. It specifies CASSRAVGNQPQHF. The gene calls are TRBV6-5 and TRBJ1-5, with D unclear. Germline V gives CDR1 MNHEY, CDR2 SVGAGI. The V gene lost 5 bases and the J gene lost 2 bases, with 10 bases spanning the gap. The CDR3 loop spans 14 amino acids.

In DNA form, the CDR3 reads TGTGCCAGTAGTATCAAAGTCGTAGGGGGATCTACGAATCAGTATGGCTACACCTTC. It yields the protein CASSIKVVGGSTNQYGYTF. The rearrangement uses TRBV19 and TRBJ1-2; weak D call: TRBD1 (6 bases). V gave up 3 bases and J gave up 5 bases, with 28 bases separating them. Germline CDR1 is LNHDA and CDR2 is SQIVND (reference sequence). This CDR3 contains 19 residues.

This clone has more than one count but fewer than ten. The rearrangement joins TRBV7-8 to TRBJ2-7; a possible D gene is TRBD2 (7 bases). Trimming shortened V by 6 bases and J by 9 bases, and 15 bases separated the two germline ends. CDR3 length equals 12 residues. Germline V gene data show CDR1 as SGHVS and CDR2 as FQNEAQ. CDR3 sequence reads: CASRIEGGAQYF. DNA for the CDR3: TGTGCCAGCAGGATAGAAGGGGGGGCGCAGTACTTC.

The V and J genes are TRBV6-5 and TRBJ1-5; D is undetermined. Germline CDR1 reads MNHEY; CDR2 reads SVGAGI. This CDR3 is 12 amino acids long. The V end was cut by 10 bases, the J end by 1 base, with 8 bases between. This CDR3 is CAISDSNQPQHF. For the CDR3, the DNA is TGTGCCATCTCCGACAGCAATCAGCCCCAGCATTTT.

The chain joins TRBV5-1 to TRBJ2-5; 9 nucleotides align to TRBD1. CDR3 length: 16 residues. CDR1 and CDR2 from the germline V gene are SGHRS and YFSETQ. V gave up 4 bases and J gave up 4 bases; unmatched junction bases: 11. CDR3 nucleotide sequence: TGCGCCAGCAGCAGGGGCGCACAGGGGGCTTCAGAGACCCAGTACTTC. This gives the protein CASSRGAQGASETQYF. The entire variable domain, with the rest obtained from reference TRBV5-1 and TRBJ2-5, is as follows: KAGVTQTPRYLIKTRGQQVTLSCSPISGHRSVSWYQQTPGQGLQFLFEYFSETQRNKGNFPGRFSGRQFSNSRSEMNVSTLELGDSALYLCASSRGAQGASETQYFGPGTRLLVL.

The gene calls are TRBV18 and TRBJ1-3; D not certain. The CDR3 totals 16 residues. Per germline, CDR1 KGHSH and CDR2 LQKENI. V was clipped by 6 bases and J by 2 bases, with 17 bases between them. This CDR3 is CASSKGGQETGNTIYF. The DNA for the CDR3 is TGTGCCAGCTCGAAGGGAGGTCAGGAAACTGGAAACACCATATATTTT.

The V gene is TRBV7-8, the J gene TRBJ1-2; a weak D match, TRBD1 (5 bases). Trimming took off 5 bases at V and 3 bases at J, with 7 bases between the two ends. The CDR3 totals 12 residues. CDR1 is SGHVS, CDR2 FQNEAQ, per germline. CDR3 protein: CASSRGHYGYTF. DNA for the CDR3: TGTGCCAGCAGCCGGGGACACTATGGCTACACCTTC.

The CDR3 coding sequence is TGTGCCAGCAGCTTGTCTTTTTTCTCTGGAAACACCATATATTTT. Its translation: CASSLSFFSGNTIYF. The genes are TRBV5-8 and TRBJ1-3, with unresolved D. The CDR3 length is 15 residues. Germline CDR1 is SGHTS and CDR2 is YDEGEE. Trimming cost V 1 base and J 0 bases, with 8 bases left between them.

V gene TRBV5-1 combines with J gene TRBJ1-3, with 8 bases aligning to TRBD1. Trimming took 5 bases from V and 0 from J; bases not matched to a gene: 16. The CDR3 sequence is 19 residues long. Germline lookup yields CDR1 SGHRS and CDR2 YFSETQ. The CDR3, as DNA: TGCGCCAGCAGACGGACAGGGTCGACGTCCTTGAGCTCTGGAAACACCATATATTTT. Amino acid sequence: CASRRTGSTSLSSGNTIYF.

The DNA of the CDR3 is TGCAGCGTTGAGCCAACACGGACAGGGCAAACTGAAGCTTTCTTT. This sequence encodes CSVEPTRTGQTEAFF. This chain links TRBV29-1 with TRBJ1-1; 8 bases are shared with TRBD1. V shed 3 bases and J 5 bases; nucleotides not matched to a gene: 11. The CDR3 sequence is 15 residues long. The germline CDR1 and CDR2 sequences are SQVTM and ANQGSEA.

The chain has TRBV29-1 and TRBJ2-3; D unresolved. Trimming stripped 5 bases from V and 4 bases from J, with 10 bases between. Germline CDR1 SQVTM, CDR2 ANQGSEA. This CDR3 comprises 12 residues. The CDR3 region has the DNA TGCAGCGTTTCCGACGGCTCAGATACGCAGTATTTT. This gives the protein CSVSDGSDTQYF.

V is TRBV18 and J is TRBJ1-1; D is ambiguous. The CDR3 loop spans 13 amino acids. V lost 6 bases and J lost 0, with 8 bases in between. CDR1 KGHSH and CDR2 LQKENI come from the germline V gene. The CDR3, as DNA: TGTGCCAGCTCTTTCATCGTGAACACTGAAGCTTTCTTT. The encoded protein is CASSFIVNTEAFF.

The chain links TRBV6-6 to TRBJ2-5, with D tentatively TRBD2 (5 bases). The ends were cut back, 7 bases at V and 7 bases at J, with 13 bases in the middle. The CDR3 runs to 12 residues. The V gene's germline CDR1 is MNHNY and CDR2 SVGAGI (reference sequence). The CDR3 reads CASTALGGTQYF. The CDR3 nucleotides are TGTGCCAGCACCGCCCTCGGAGGGACCCAGTACTTC.

This sequence joins TRBV10-3 and TRBJ1-5; possibly TRBD1 for D (5 bases). This CDR3 contains 13 residues. In germline, CDR1 is ENHRY, CDR2 SYGVKD. Trimming pared 2 bases from V and 6 bases from J, leaving 8 bases between. The CDR3 spells CAISEQGGQPQHF. Written as DNA, the CDR3 is TGTGCCATCAGTGAGCAGGGCGGTCAGCCCCAGCATTTT.

The V and J genes are TRBV30 and TRBJ2-3; D is ambiguous. The CDR3 extends over 17 amino acids. CDR1 is GTSNPN, CDR2 SVGIG, per germline (reference sequence). The V end was cut by 4 bases, the J end by 0 bases, with 20 bases between. For the CDR3, the DNA is TGTGCCTGGACCGGCCCCCGGCGGTTAACTAGCACAGATACGCAGTATTTT. Encoded protein: CAWTGPRRLTSTDTQYF.

V usage is TRBV7-8 and J usage is TRBJ2-5; a weak D match, TRBD2 (5 bases). The CDR3 is 14 amino acids. With 5 bases removed from V and 7 bases from J, the gap between germline ends came to 17 bases. Germline CDR1 and CDR2: SGHVS and FQNEAQ. The CDR3: CASSPDPGKGTQYF. Written as DNA, the CDR3 is TGTGCCAGCAGCCCAGACCCCGGGAAGGGGACCCAGTACTTC.